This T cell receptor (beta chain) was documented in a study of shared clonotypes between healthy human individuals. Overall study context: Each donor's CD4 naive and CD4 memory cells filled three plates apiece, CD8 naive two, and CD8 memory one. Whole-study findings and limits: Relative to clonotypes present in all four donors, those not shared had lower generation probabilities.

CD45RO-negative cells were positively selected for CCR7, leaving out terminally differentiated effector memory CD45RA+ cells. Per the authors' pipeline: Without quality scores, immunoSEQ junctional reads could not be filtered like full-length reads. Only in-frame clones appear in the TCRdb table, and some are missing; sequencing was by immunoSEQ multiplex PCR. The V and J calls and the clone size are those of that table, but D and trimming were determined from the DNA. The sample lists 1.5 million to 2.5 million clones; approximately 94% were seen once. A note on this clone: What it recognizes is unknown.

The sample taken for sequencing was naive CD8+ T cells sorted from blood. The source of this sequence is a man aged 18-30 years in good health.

Here the CDR3 DNA reads TGTGCCAGCAGCCAAGGGTTATTGCGAGGCACCGGGGAGCTGTTTTTT. Amino acid sequence: CASSQGLLRGTGELFF. The chain has TRBV14 and TRBJ2-2; D call uncertain. Germline-derived CDR1 and CDR2 are SGHDN and FVKESK. This CDR3 is built from 16 residues. The V gene lost 1 base and the J gene lost 4 bases, with 13 bases spanning the gap.